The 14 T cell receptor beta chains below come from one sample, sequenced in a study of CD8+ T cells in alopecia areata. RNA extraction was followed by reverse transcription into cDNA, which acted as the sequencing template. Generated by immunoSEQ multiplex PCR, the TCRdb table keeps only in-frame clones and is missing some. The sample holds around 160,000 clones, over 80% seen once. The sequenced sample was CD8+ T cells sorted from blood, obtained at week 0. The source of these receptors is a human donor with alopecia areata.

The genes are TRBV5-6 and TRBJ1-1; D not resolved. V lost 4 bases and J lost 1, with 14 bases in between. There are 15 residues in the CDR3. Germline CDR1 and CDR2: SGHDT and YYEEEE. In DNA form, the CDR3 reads TGTGCCAGCAGCCCTCTTTTACCCCAGAACACTGAAGCTTTCTTT. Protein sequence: CASSPLLPQNTEAFF.

The CDR3 here is CASGLSTGTSGYEQYF. The CDR3 DNA reads as TGTGCTAGTGGTTTGTCAACCGGGACTAGCGGCTACGAGCAGTACTTC. The chain couples TRBV12-5 to TRBJ2-7; 11 nucleotides match TRBD2. Germline loops: CDR1 LGHNT, CDR2 FRNRAP. The V gene end was trimmed by 2 bases and the J gene end by 3 bases; junction bases not matched to a gene: 6. This CDR3 has 16 residues.

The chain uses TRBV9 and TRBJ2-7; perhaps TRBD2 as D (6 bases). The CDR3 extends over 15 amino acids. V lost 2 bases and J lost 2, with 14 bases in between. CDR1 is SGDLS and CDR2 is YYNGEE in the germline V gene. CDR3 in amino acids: CASSVAAGPPYEQYF. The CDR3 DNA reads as TGTGCCAGCAGCGTCGCAGCGGGCCCTCCCTACGAGCAGTACTTC.

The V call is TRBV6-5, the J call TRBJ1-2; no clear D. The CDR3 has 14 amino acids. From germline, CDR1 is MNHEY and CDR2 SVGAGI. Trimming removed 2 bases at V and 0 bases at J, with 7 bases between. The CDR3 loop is CASSYGVSNYGYTF. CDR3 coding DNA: TGTGCCAGCAGTTACGGGGTTTCTAACTATGGCTACACCTTC.

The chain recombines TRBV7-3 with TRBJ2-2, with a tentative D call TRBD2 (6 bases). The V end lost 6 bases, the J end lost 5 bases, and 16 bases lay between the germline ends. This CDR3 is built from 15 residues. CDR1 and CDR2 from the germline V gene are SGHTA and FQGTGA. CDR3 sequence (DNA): TGTGCCAGCAGTCTAACCGGGGGATCTACCGGGGAGCTGTTTTTT. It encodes CASSLTGGSTGELFF.

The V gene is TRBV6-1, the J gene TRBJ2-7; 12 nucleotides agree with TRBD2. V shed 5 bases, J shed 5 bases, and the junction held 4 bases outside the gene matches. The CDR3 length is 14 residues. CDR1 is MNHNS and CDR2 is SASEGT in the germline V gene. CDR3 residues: CASSTSGRPHEQYF. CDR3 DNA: TGTGCCAGCAGTACTAGCGGGAGGCCCCACGAGCAGTACTTC.

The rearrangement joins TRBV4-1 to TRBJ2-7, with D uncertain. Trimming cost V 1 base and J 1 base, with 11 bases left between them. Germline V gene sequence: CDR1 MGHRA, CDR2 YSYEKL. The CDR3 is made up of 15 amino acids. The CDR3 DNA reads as TGCGCCAGCAGCCAAGGCCCCCCGGCGTCCTACGAGCAGTACTTC. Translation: CASSQGPPASYEQYF.

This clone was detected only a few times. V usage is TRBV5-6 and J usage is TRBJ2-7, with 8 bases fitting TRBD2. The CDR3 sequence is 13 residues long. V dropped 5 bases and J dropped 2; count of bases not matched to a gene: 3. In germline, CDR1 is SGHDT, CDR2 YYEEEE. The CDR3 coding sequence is TGTGCCAGCAGGTCGACTAGCGCCTACGAGCAGTACTTC. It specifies CASRSTSAYEQYF.

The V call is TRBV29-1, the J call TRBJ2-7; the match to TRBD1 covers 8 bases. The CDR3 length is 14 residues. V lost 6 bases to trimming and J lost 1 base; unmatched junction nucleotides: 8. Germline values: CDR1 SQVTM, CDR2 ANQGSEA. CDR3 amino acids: CSVAGGEYSYEQYF. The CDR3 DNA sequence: TGCAGCGTGGCAGGGGGCGAGTATTCCTACGAGCAGTACTTC.

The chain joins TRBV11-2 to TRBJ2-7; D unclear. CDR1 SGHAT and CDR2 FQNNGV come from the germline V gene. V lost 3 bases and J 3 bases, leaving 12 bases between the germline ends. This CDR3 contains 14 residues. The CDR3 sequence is CASSFSGTYYEQYF. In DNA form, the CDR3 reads TGTGCCAGCAGCTTTTCCGGCACTTACTACGAGCAGTACTTC.

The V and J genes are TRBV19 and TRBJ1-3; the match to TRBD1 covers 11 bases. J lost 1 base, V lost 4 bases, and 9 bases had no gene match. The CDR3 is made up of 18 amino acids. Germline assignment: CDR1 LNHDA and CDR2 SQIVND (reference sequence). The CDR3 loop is CASSTLWTGGASGNTIYF. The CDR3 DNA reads TGTGCCAGTAGTACCCTGTGGACAGGGGGCGCGTCTGGAAACACCATATATTTT.

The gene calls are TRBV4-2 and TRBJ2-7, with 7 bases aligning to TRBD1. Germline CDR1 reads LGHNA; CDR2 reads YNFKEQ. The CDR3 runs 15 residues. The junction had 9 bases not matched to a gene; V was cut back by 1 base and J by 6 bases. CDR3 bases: TGTGCCAGCAGCCAAGGGGCAGGGGGATTTCGCGAGCAGTACTTC. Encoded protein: CASSQGAGGFREQYF.

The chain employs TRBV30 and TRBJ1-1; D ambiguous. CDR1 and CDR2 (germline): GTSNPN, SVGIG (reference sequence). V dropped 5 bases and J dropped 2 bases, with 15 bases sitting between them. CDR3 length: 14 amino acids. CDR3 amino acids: CAWDPVTGNTEAFF. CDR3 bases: TGTGCCTGGGACCCCGTTACGGGTAACACTGAAGCTTTCTTT.

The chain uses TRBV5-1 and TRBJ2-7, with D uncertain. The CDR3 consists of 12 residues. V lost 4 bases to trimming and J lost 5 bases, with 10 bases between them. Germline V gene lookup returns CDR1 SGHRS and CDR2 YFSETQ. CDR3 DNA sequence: TGCGCCAGCAGCCGCGTCGAGGACGAGCAGTACTTC. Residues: CASSRVEDEQYF. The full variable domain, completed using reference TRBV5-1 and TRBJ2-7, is KAGVTQTPRYLIKTRGQQVTLSCSPISGHRSVSWYQQTPGQGLQFLFEYFSETQRNKGNFPGRFSGRQFSNSRSEMNVSTLELGDSALYLCASSRVEDEQYFGPGTRLTVT.